The present T cell receptor beta chain was sequenced within a study of identifying expanded T cells in peripheral blood. Clones were read by immunoSEQ multiplex PCR, and TCRdb kept only the in-frame ones, dropping some. The sample has under 120,000 clones; around 89% are singletons. With V trimmed by 8 bases and J by 5 bases, 12 bases remained unmatched. The length of the CDR3 is 14 residues. Germline loops: CDR1 MNHEY, CDR2 SVGAGI. Sequencing used blood. This receptor was taken from a person aged 18 to 75 in good health. The genes are TRBV6-5 and TRBJ2-7; 7 nucleotides line up with TRBD2. CDR3 sequence reads: CASPVGGMVHEQYF. The CDR3, as DNA: TGTGCCAGCCCGGTGGGGGGGATGGTACACGAGCAGTACTTC.